One and the same sample provided the 24 T cell receptor beta chains below, sequenced in a study of graft-versus-host responses after intestinal transplantation. Profiled with immunoSEQ multiplex PCR; TCRdb holds only in-frame clones, not every one. The table has nearly 100,000 clones, 80% to 95% seen once; the top ten hold around 16%. The input for sequencing was PBMCs, taken approximately 420 days after intestinal transplant. Every receptor here comes from a human patient who received an intestinal transplant, so some T cells may come from the graft donor.

This chain uses TRBV7-9 with TRBJ2-7; no clear D gene. V lost 4 bases, J lost 2 bases, and 6 bases lay in between. From germline, CDR1 is SEHNR and CDR2 FQNEAQ (reference sequence). The CDR3 runs 12 residues. The CDR3 DNA reads as TGTGCCAGCAGCTGGGAACCCTACGAGCAGTACTTC. Its translation is CASSWEPYEQYF.

J is TRBJ2-2 and V is TRBV5-5, with D possibly TRBD2 on 6 matching bases. The germline V gene encodes CDR1 SGHKS and CDR2 YYEKEE (reference sequence). CDR3 length: 17 amino acids. The V and J ends lost 2 bases and 0 bases respectively, with 14 bases between them. The CDR3 loop reads CASSLGLAKTNTGELFF. CDR3 coding DNA: TGTGCCAGCAGCTTAGGGCTAGCGAAAACGAACACCGGGGAGCTGTTTTTT.

Concerning this clone: Other DNA sequences from this sample encode an identical CDR3 as well. CDR3 region: CASSLGGRTYEQYF. The CDR3 nucleotides are TGTGCCAGCAGCTTAGGGGGCAGAACCTACGAGCAGTACTTC. The V call is TRBV11-2, the J call TRBJ2-7, with D possibly TRBD1 on 5 matching bases. This CDR3 is built from 14 residues. Germline CDR1 SGHAT, CDR2 FQNNGV. V was cut by 1 base and J by 2 bases, with 9 bases left in between.

J is TRBJ1-2 and V is TRBV2; D not resolved. This CDR3 region has 15 residues. Trimming shortened V by 3 bases and J by 0 bases, and 11 bases separated the two germline ends. Germline V CDR1 and CDR2: SNHLY, FYNNEI. CDR3 sequence: CASSEEGLANYGYTF. The CDR3 nucleotides are TGTGCCAGCAGTGAGGAGGGCCTAGCTAACTATGGCTACACCTTC. Filled out from reference TRBV2 and TRBJ1-2, the complete variable domain reads EPEVTQTPSHQVTQMGQEVILRCVPISNHLYFYWYRQILGQKVEFLVSFYNNEISEKSEIFDDQFSVERPDGSNFTLKIRSTKLEDSAMYFCASSEEGLANYGYTFGSGTRLTVV.

The rearrangement joins TRBV7-9 to TRBJ2-4; 7 bases are a match to TRBD1. The CDR3 is 15 amino acids. CDR1 and CDR2 from the germline V gene are SEHNR and FQNEAQ (reference sequence). V dropped 5 bases and J dropped 5; count of bases not matched to a gene: 9. CDR3 bases: TGTGCCAGCAGCCACACGACAGGGTCCGAAAACATTCAGTACTTC. Its translation: CASSHTTGSENIQYF.

The genes are TRBV21-1 and TRBJ2-7; the tabulated D call, TRBD1, remains unverified against the DNA. TRBV21-1 represents a pseudogene. The CDR3 sequence is 16 residues long. CDR3 nucleotides: TGTGCCAGCAGCAATAGGAGAGGGGGACCCGACTACGAGCAGTACTTC. It is translated as CASSNRRGGPDYEQYF.

The chain joins TRBV10-3 to TRBJ2-5; D perhaps matches TRBD2 (6 bases). The J call may be mistaken, given a closer DNA end match to TRBJ2-7. Per germline, CDR1 ENHRY and CDR2 SYGVKD. The CDR3 runs 16 residues. Here the CDR3 DNA reads TGTGCCACGTCAGGGCGGCAGGGACTGGGGACCTACGAGCAGTACTTC. Its protein product is CATSGRQGLGTYEQYF.

This chain links TRBV5-6 with TRBJ2-5; a possible D gene is TRBD2 (7 bases). The germline V gene encodes CDR1 SGHDT and CDR2 YYEEEE. Trimming cost V 4 bases and J 3 bases, with 25 bases left between them. The CDR3 totals 18 residues. The CDR3 here is CASSAPGAGGGHKETQYF. The CDR3 DNA reads TGTGCCAGCAGCGCCCCGGGGGCAGGCGGGGGACACAAAGAGACCCAGTACTTC. Looking up the rest from reference TRBV5-6 and TRBJ2-5 gives the full variable domain: DAGVTQSPTHLIKTRGQQVTLRCSPKSGHDTVSWYQQALGQGPQFIFQYYEEEERQRGNFPDRFSGHQFPNYSSELNVNALLLGDSALYLCASSAPGAGGGHKETQYFGPGTRLLVL.

The rearrangement links TRBV27 to TRBJ2-1, with a tentative D call TRBD1 (6 bases). CDR3 size: 15 residues. Germline V gives CDR1 MNHEY, CDR2 SMNVEV (reference sequence). The V end was cut by 3 bases, the J end by 1 base, with 10 bases between. CDR3 protein: CASSFLGASYNEQFF. In DNA, the CDR3 is TGTGCCAGCAGTTTTTTGGGGGCTTCCTACAATGAGCAGTTCTTC.

This clone was observed a handful of times. The V and J genes are TRBV5-1 and TRBJ2-7; D is perhaps TRBD1 (6 bases). Germline assignment: CDR1 SGHRS and CDR2 YFSETQ. The V end lost 5 bases, the J end lost 3 bases, and 15 bases lay between the germline ends. The CDR3 runs 14 residues. In nucleotides, the CDR3 is TGCGCCAGCAGGAAGAGGGACATGGGCTACGAGCAGTACTTC. Protein sequence: CASRKRDMGYEQYF.

In the case of this clone: The sample contains more than one DNA sequence encoding this CDR3. This chain connects TRBV6-5 to TRBJ2-3, with unresolved D. The length of the CDR3 is 13 residues. With 0 bases removed from V and 7 bases from J, the gap between germline ends came to 8 bases. Germline-derived CDR1 and CDR2 are MNHEY and SVGAGI. In DNA, the CDR3 is TGTGCCAGCAGTTACTCACTCGCCCATACGCAGTATTTT. Its protein is CASSYSLAHTQYF.

This clone was seen only once. The J gene is TRBJ2-5, the V gene TRBV5-1; 9 positions agree with TRBD2. CDR3 length: 16 amino acids. The germline gives CDR1 SGHRS, CDR2 YFSETQ. Trimming took 2 bases from V and 5 from J; bases not matched to a gene: 10. The CDR3: CASSFGPSGVEETQYF. CDR3 DNA sequence: TGCGCCAGCAGCTTTGGGCCTAGCGGGGTTGAGGAGACCCAGTACTTC.

This clone showed up just once. The rearrangement uses TRBV4-1 and TRBJ2-3; D remains ambiguous. V shed 1 base and J shed 1 base, with 18 bases lying between them. The germline V gene encodes CDR1 MGHRA and CDR2 YSYEKL. The CDR3 contains 18 residues. The chain's CDR3 is CASSQGVLGTRGTDTQYF. In DNA, the CDR3 is TGCGCCAGCAGCCAAGGGGTTTTGGGTACGCGTGGCACAGATACGCAGTATTTT.

CDR3 bases: TGTGCCACCAGCGCGACAGGCGAATTCTACAATGAGCAGTTCTTC. It translates to CATSATGEFYNEQFF. This chain links TRBV19 with TRBJ2-1; perhaps TRBD1 as D (6 bases). The germline CDR1 and CDR2 sequences are LNHDA and SQIVND (reference sequence). The CDR3 contains 15 residues. The V and J ends lost 10 bases and 3 bases respectively, with 19 bases between them.

The chain employs TRBV6-5 and TRBJ1-5; D is perhaps TRBD1 (5 bases). Trimming left V 6 bases short and J 11 bases short, with 20 bases between. The V gene's germline CDR1 is MNHEY and CDR2 SVGAGI. The CDR3 covers 14 residues. This CDR3 reads CASSRDGGSRAQHF. The CDR3 nucleotides are TGTGCCAGCAGCAGAGACGGGGGGTCCCGGGCCCAGCATTTT.

The genes are TRBV11-2 and TRBJ1-2, with D possibly TRBD1 on 5 matching bases. CDR1 is SGHAT, CDR2 FQNNGV, per germline. V gave up 0 bases and J gave up 4 bases, with 15 bases separating them. The length of the CDR3 is 16 residues. Here the CDR3 DNA reads TGTGCCAGCAGCTTAGATGGGGCCTTTACGAGCTATGGCTACACCTTC. Translation: CASSLDGAFTSYGYTF.

V is TRBV11-3 and J is TRBJ2-3; TRBD2 aligns across 13 bases. The CDR3 is 16 amino acids. Trimming took 6 bases from V and 2 from J; bases not matched to a gene: 5. Looked up from germline, CDR1 is SGHNT and CDR2 is YENEEA. The CDR3 region has the DNA TGTGCCAGCAGTCTAGGGACTAGCGGGGTCACAGATACGCAGTATTTT. Translated, it gives CASSLGTSGVTDTQYF. The full variable domain, in which reference TRBV11-3 and TRBJ2-3 provide the parts outside the CDR3, is EAGVVQSPRYKIIEKKQPVAFWCNPISGHNTLYWYLQNLGQGPELLIRYENEEAVDDSQLPKDRFSAERLKGVDSTLKIQPAELGDSAVYLCASSLGTSGVTDTQYFGPGTRLTVL.

This sequence joins TRBV10-3 and TRBJ2-7, with TRBD2 as a possible D gene (5 bases). Germline lookup yields CDR1 ENHRY and CDR2 SYGVKD. V was pared by 2 bases and J by 6 bases, with 23 bases between. The CDR3 has 17 residues. As DNA, the CDR3 is TGTGCCATCAGTGAGACCCTCCCCGCTAGCAACCCTCTCGAGCAGTACTTC. It codes for CAISETLPASNPLEQYF.

The V and J genes are TRBV15 and TRBJ1-3, with TRBD1 as a possible D gene (6 bases). Germline CDR1 LNHNV, CDR2 YYDKDF (reference sequence). V was pared by 0 bases and J by 0 bases, with 15 bases between. The CDR3 consists of 18 residues. The CDR3 sequence: CATSRDLGHLRSGNTIYF. CDR3 nucleotides: TGTGCCACCAGCAGAGATTTGGGACACCTTCGCTCTGGAAACACCATATATTTT.

This chain joins TRBV9 and TRBJ1-4, with TRBD1 identical over 8 bases. CDR3 length: 13 amino acids. V was clipped by 4 bases and J by 8 bases; unmatched bases: 4. The germline V gene has CDR1 SGDLS and CDR2 YYNGEE. The DNA of the CDR3 is TGTGCCAGCAGCCCGTGGACAGGGGAAAAACTGTTTTTT. Protein: CASSPWTGEKLFF.

This rearrangement joins TRBV7-9 to TRBJ2-2, with TRBD2 as a possible D gene (5 bases). Germline V gene lookup returns CDR1 SEHNR and CDR2 FQNEAQ (reference sequence). The CDR3 has 15 amino acids. V gave up 5 bases and J gave up 4 bases, with 14 bases separating them. CDR3 in amino acids: CASSLIGVGTGELFF. Written as DNA, the CDR3 is TGTGCCAGCAGCCTCATCGGGGTCGGCACCGGGGAGCTGTTTTTT.

The chain carries TRBV6-1 and TRBJ2-5; D ambiguous. The J call is uncertain, as TRBJ2-7 better fits the DNA end. This CDR3 has 16 residues. Germline-derived CDR1 and CDR2 are MNHNS and SASEGT. CDR3 in amino acids: CASSEAWAIKNYEQYF. The CDR3 DNA follows: TGTGCCAGCAGTGAAGCTTGGGCGATAAAAAACTACGAGCAGTACTTC.

The genes are TRBV13 and TRBJ1-1; D call uncertain. This CDR3 comprises 13 residues. Germline V gene sequence: CDR1 PRHDT, CDR2 FYEKMQ (reference sequence). Trimming shortened V by 6 bases and J by 1 base, and 9 bases separated the two germline ends. Here the CDR3 reads CASREGPNTEAFF. In nucleotides, the CDR3 is TGTGCCAGCAGGGAGGGTCCGAACACTGAAGCTTTCTTT.

This chain links TRBV7-9 with TRBJ1-4; 7 bases line up with TRBD1. Germline lookup yields CDR1 SEHNR and CDR2 FQNEAQ (reference sequence). There are 16 residues in the CDR3. After removal of 2 bases from V and 4 bases from J, the junction contained 7 bases not matched to a gene. CDR3 amino acids: CASSLNSAGGNEKLFF. CDR3 in DNA: TGTGCCAGCAGCTTAAATTCAGCAGGGGGTAATGAAAAACTGTTTTTT.